The subject of this entry is one T cell receptor beta chain. Its cognate antigen is unknown. The CDR3 is 14 residues long. Between the trimmed V and J ends, which lost 6 bases and 5 bases, there was a span of 19 bases. CDR1 is SQVTM, CDR2 ANQGSEA, per germline. Every donor was a healthy Caucasian. This sample is part of a study of identical twins. General study findings and limits: While abundant cord blood beta clonotypes carried fewer insertions, memory repertoires showed no such pattern. Zero-insertion results could be subject to partial confounding by invariant MAIT and iNKT cells.

TCRdb re-analysed the 5' RACE reads in MiXCR, keeping a single row per CDR3 protein. There are about 890,000 distinct CDR3 sequences in the sample; roughly an eighth occur only once, and around 1.5% lies in the top ten. The same data also contributed to another study, on yellow fever vaccine responses in identical twins.

The sequence was obtained from a woman under 30 in good health. The sample consisted of PBMCs. The chain uses TRBV29-1 and TRBJ1-1, with D maybe TRBD1 (5 bases). The CDR3 reads CSVEGGARPTEAFF. The DNA of the CDR3 is TGCAGCGTCGAGGGTGGGGCCAGGCCGACTGAAGCTTTCTTT.